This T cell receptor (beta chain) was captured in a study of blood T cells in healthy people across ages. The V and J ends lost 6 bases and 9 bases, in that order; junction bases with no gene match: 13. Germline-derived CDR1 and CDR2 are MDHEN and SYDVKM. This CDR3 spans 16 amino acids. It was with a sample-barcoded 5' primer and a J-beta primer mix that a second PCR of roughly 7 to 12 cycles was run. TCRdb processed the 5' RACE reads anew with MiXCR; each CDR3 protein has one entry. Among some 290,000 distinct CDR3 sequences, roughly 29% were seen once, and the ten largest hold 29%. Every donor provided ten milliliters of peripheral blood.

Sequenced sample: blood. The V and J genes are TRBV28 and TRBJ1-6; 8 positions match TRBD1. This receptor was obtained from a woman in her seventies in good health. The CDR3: CASSRNRGKAFSPLHF. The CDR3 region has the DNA TGTGCCAGCAGCCGTAACAGGGGGAAAGCGTTTTCACCCCTCCACTTT.